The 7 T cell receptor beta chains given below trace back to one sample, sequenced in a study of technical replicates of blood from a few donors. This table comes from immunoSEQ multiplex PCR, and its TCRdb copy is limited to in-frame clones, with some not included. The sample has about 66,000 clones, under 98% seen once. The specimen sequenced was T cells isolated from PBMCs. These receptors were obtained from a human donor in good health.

CDR3 sequence (DNA): TGTGCCAGCAGTTTATCCCAGGGATTTTTCACTGAAGCTTTCTTT. The encoded protein is CASSLSQGFFTEAFF. The chain uses TRBV27 and TRBJ1-1, with D perhaps TRBD1 (5 bases). V dropped 0 bases and J dropped 4 bases, with 12 bases sitting between them. The CDR3 is made up of 15 amino acids. CDR1 is MNHEY and CDR2 is SMNVEV in the germline V gene (reference sequence).

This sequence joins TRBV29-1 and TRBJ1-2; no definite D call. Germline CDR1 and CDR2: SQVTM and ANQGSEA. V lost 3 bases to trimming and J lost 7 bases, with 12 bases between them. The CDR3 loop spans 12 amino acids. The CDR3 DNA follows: TGCAGCGTTGATGGCTTAACGGGTGGCTACACCTTC. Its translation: CSVDGLTGGYTF.

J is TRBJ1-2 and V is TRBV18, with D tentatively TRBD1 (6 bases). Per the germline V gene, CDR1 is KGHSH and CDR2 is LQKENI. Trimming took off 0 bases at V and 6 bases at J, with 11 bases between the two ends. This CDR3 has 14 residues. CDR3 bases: TGTGCCAGCTCACCACCTGCAGGGGAAAATGGCTACACCTTC. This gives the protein CASSPPAGENGYTF.

The CDR3: CASSQVVGEKLFF. The CDR3 DNA reads TGCGCCAGCAGCCAAGTAGTTGGTGAAAAACTGTTTTTT. The genes are TRBV4-1 and TRBJ1-4; D remains unclear. Germline assignment: CDR1 MGHRA and CDR2 YSYEKL. This CDR3 has 13 amino acids. V was shortened by 1 base and J by 7 bases, with 7 bases between the two germline ends.

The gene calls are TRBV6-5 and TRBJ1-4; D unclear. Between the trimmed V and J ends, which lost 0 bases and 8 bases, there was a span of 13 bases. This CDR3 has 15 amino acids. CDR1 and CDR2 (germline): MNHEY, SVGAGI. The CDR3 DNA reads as TGTGCCAGCAGTTACTCGCCCAGGCTTGGAGAAAAACTGTTTTTT. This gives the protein CASSYSPRLGEKLFF.

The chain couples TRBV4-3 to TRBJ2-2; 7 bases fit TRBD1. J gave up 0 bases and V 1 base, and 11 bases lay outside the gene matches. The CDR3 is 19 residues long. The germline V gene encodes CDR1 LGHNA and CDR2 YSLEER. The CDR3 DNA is TGCGCCAGCAGCCAAGTTGAAATGGGGACAGCGTCGAACACCGGGGAGCTGTTTTTT. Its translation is CASSQVEMGTASNTGELFF.

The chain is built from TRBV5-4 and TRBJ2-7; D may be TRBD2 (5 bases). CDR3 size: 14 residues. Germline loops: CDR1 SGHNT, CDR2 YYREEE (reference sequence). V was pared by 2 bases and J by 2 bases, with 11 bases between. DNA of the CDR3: TGTGCCAGCAGCTTAAAGACTAAGACCTACGAGCAGTACTTC. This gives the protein CASSLKTKTYEQYF.